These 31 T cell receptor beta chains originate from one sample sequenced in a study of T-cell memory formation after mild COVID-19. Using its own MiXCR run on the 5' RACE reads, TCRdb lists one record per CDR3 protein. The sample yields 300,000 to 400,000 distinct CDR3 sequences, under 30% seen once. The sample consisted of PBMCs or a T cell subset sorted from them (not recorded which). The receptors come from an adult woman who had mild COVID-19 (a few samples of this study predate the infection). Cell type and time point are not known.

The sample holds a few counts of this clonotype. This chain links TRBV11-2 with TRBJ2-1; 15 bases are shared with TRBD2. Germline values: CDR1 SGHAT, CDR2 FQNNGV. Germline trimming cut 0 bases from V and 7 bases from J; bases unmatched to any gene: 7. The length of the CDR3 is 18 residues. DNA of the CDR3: TGTGCCAGCAGCTTAGACCCCGGGGGGACTAGCGGGAGGAATGAGCAGTTCTTC. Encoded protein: CASSLDPGGTSGRNEQFF.

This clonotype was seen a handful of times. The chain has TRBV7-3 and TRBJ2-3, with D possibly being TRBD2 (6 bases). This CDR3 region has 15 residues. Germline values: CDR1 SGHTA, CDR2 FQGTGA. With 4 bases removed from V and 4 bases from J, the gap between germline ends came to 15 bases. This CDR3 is CASSSSGLAADTQYF. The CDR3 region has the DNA TGTGCCAGCAGCTCATCCGGGTTAGCGGCAGATACGCAGTATTTT.

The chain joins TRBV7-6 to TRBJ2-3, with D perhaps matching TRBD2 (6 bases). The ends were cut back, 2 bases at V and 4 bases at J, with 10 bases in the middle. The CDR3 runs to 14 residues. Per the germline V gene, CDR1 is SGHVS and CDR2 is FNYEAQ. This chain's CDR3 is CASSLSPGADTQYF. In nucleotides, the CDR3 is TGTGCCAGCAGCTTATCCCCGGGAGCAGATACGCAGTATTTT.

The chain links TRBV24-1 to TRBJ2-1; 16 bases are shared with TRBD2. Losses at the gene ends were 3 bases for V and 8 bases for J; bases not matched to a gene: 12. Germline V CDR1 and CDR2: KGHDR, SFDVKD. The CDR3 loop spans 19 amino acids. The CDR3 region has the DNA TGTGCCACCAGTGATCAGACCGCCGGGACTAGCGGGAGGGCCTATGAGCAGTTCTTC. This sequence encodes CATSDQTAGTSGRAYEQFF.

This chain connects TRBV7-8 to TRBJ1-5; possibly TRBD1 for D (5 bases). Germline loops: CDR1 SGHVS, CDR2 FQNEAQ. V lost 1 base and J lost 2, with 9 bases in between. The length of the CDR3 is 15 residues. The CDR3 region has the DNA TGTGCCAGCAGCTTAGGGAGGGGAGGCAATCAGCCCCAGCATTTT. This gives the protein CASSLGRGGNQPQHF.

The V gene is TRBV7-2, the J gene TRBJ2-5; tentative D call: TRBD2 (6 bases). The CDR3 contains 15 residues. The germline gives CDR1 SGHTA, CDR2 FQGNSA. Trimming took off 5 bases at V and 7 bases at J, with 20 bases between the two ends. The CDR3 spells CASSPAARGPGTQYF. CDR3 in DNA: TGTGCCAGCAGCCCCGCGGCGCGGGGCCCTGGGACCCAGTACTTC.

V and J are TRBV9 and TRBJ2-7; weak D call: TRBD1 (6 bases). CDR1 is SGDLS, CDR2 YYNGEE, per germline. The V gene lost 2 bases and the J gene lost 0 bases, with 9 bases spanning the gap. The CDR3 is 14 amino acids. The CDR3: CASSVTGISYEQYF. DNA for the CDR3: TGTGCCAGCAGCGTGACAGGCATCTCCTACGAGCAGTACTTC.

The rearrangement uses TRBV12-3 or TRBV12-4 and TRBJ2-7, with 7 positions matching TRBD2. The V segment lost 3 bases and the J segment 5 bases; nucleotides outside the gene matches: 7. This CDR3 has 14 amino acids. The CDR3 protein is CASSFAGGRDEQYF. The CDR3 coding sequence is TGTGCCAGCAGTTTCGCCGGTGGGAGGGACGAGCAGTACTTC.

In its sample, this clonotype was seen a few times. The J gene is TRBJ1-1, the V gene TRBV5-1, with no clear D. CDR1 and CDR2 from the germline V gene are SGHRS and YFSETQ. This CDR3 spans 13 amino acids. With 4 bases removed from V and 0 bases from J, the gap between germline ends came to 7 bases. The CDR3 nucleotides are TGCGCCAGCAGCATGGGGATGAACACTGAAGCTTTCTTT. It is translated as CASSMGMNTEAFF.

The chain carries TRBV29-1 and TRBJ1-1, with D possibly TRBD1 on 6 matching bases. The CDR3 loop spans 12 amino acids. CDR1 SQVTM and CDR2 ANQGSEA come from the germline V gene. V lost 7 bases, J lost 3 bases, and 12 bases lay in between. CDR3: CSGRQVYTEAFF. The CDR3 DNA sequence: TGCAGCGGGCGACAGGTTTACACTGAAGCTTTCTTT.

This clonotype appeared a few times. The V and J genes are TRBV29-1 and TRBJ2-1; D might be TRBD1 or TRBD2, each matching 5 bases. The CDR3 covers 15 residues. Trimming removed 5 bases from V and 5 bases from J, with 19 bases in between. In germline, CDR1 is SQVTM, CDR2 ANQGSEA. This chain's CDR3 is CSVTTSSRGHNEQFF. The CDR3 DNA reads TGCAGCGTTACCACCTCAAGTAGGGGACACAATGAGCAGTTCTTC.

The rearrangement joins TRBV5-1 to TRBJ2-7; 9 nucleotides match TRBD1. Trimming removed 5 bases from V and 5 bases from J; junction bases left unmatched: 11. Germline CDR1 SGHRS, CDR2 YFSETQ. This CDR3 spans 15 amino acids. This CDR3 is CASSYSPGTGNEQYF. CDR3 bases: TGCGCCAGCAGTTATAGTCCCGGGACAGGGAACGAGCAGTACTTC.

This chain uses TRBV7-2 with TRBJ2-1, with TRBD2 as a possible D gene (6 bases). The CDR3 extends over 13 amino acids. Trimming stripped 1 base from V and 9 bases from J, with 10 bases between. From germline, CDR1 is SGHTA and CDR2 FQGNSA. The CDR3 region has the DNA TGTGCCAGCAGCTTAGGGGGCGGGACTGAGCAGTTCTTC. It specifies CASSLGGGTEQFF.

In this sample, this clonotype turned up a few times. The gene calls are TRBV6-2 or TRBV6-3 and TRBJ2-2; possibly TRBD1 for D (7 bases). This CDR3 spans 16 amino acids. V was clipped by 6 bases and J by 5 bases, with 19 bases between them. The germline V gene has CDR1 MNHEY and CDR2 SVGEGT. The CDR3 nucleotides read TGTGCCAGCAGCTACAGGGGACTGCTAGGGACCGGGGAGCTGTTTTTT. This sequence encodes CASSYRGLLGTGELFF.

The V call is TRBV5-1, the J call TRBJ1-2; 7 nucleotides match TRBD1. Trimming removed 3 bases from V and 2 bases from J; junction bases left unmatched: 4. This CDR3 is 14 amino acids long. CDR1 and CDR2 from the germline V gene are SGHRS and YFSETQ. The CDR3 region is CASSSAGQNYGYTF. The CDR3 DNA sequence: TGCGCCAGCAGCTCCGCGGGACAGAACTATGGCTACACCTTC. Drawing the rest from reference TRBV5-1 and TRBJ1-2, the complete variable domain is KAGVTQTPRYLIKTRGQQVTLSCSPISGHRSVSWYQQTPGQGLQFLFEYFSETQRNKGNFPGRFSGRQFSNSRSEMNVSTLELGDSALYLCASSSAGQNYGYTFGSGTRLTVV.

The CDR3 DNA sequence: TGCAGCTGCCATGCCGAGGCGGATTACTATGGCTACACCTTC. Translated, it gives CSCHAEADYYGYTF. The chain links TRBV29-1 to TRBJ1-2, with D unclear. Trimming left V 8 bases short and J 3 bases short, with 19 bases between. The CDR3 is made up of 14 amino acids. Germline-derived CDR1 and CDR2 are SQVTM and ANQGSEA.

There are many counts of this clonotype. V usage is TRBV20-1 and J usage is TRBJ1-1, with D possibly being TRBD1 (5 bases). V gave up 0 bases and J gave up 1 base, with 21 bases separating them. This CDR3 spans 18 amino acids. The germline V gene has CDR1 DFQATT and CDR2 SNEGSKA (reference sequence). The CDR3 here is CSARDPRGRGSGNTEAFF. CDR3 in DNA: TGCAGTGCTAGAGACCCCCGGGGGAGGGGTTCGGGGAACACTGAAGCTTTCTTT.

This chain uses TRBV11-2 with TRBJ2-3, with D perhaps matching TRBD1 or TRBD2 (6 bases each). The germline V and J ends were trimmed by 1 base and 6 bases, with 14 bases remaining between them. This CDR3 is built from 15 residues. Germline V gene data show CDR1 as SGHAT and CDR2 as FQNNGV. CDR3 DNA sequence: TGTGCCAGCAGCTTAGGACGGGGGCTATTGGATACGCAGTATTTT. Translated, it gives CASSLGRGLLDTQYF.

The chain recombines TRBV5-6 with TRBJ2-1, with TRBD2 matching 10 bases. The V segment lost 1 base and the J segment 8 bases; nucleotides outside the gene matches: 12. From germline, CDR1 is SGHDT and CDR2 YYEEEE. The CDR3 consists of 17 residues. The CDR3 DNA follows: TGTGCCAGCAGCTTGCCCCACCGACTAGCGGGTGTAGATGAGCAGTTCTTC. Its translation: CASSLPHRLAGVDEQFF.

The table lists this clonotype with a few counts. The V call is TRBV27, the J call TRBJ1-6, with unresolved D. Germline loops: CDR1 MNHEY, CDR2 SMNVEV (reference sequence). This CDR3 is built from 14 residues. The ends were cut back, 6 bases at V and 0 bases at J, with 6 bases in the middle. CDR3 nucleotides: TGTGCCAGCAGATGGGACTCCTATAATTCACCCCTCCACTTT. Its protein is CASRWDSYNSPLHF.

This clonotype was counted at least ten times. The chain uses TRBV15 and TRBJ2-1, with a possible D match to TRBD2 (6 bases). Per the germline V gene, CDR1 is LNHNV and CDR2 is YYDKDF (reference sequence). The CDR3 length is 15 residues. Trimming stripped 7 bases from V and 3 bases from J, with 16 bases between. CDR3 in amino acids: CATTDEQGGYNEQFF. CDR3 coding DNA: TGTGCCACCACGGACGAGCAGGGAGGCTACAATGAGCAGTTCTTC.

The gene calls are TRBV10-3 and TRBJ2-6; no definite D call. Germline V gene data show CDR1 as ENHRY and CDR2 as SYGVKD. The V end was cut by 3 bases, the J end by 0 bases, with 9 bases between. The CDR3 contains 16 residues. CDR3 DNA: TGTGCCATCAGTGAACTTATTGGCTCTGGGGCCAACGTCCTGACTTTC. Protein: CAISELIGSGANVLTF.

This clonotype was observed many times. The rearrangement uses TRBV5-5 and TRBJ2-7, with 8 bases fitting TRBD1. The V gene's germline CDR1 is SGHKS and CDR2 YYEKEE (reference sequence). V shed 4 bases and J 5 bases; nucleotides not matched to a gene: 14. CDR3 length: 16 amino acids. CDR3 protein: CASSPVEGQVFNEQYF. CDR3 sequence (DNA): TGTGCCAGCAGCCCGGTGGAGGGACAGGTCTTCAACGAGCAGTACTTC.

Here the CDR3 reads CATRRTGAEDQFF. The CDR3 nucleotides read TGTGCCACCCGACGGACAGGGGCCGAGGATCAGTTCTTC. The chain employs TRBV24-1 and TRBJ2-1; 9 nucleotides align to TRBD1. CDR1 and CDR2 from the germline V gene are KGHDR and SFDVKD. This CDR3 is 13 amino acids long. J lost 13 bases, V lost 9 bases, and 12 bases had no gene match.

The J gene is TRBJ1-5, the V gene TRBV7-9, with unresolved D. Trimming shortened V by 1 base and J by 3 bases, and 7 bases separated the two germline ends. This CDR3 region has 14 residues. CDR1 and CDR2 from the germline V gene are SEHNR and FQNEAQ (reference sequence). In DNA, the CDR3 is TGTGCCAGCAGCTTAGGCCAGCCCAATCAGCCCCAGCATTTT. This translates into CASSLGQPNQPQHF.

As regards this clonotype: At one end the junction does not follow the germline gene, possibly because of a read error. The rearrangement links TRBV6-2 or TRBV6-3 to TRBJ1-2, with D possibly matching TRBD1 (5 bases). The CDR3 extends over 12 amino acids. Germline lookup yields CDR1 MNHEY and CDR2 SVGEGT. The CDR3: CARSYSAGINTF. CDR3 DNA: TGTGCCAGAAGTTACTCGGCAGGGATCAACACCTTC.

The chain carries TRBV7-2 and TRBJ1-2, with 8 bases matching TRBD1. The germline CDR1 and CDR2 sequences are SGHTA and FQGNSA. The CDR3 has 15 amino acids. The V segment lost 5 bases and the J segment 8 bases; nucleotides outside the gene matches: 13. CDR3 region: CASSQETQGAYGYTF. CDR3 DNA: TGTGCCAGCAGCCAAGAAACGCAGGGGGCTTACGGCTACACCTTC.

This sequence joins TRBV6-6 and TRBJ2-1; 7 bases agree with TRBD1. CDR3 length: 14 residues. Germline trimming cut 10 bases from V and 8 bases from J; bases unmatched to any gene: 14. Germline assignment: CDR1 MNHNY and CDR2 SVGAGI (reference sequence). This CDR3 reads CATTTAPGGYEQFF. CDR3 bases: TGTGCCACCACGACGGCGCCAGGGGGATATGAGCAGTTCTTC.

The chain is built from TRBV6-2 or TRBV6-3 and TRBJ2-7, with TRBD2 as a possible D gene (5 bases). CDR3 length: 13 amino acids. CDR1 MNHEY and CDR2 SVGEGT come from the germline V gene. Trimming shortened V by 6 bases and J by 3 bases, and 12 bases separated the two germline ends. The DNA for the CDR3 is TGTGCCAGCAGATTGAGAGGGAACTACGAGCAGTACTTC. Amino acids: CASRLRGNYEQYF.

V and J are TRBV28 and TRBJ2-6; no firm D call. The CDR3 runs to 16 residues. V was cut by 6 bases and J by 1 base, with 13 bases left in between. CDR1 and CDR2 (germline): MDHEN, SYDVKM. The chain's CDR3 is CASSPPHTSGANVLTF. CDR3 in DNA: TGTGCCAGCAGCCCCCCCCACACGTCTGGGGCCAACGTCCTGACTTTC.

CDR3 coding DNA: TGTGCCACGGGCCCTGGAGGCGATGAGCAGTTCTTC. This sequence encodes CATGPGGDEQFF. The rearrangement links TRBV10-3 to TRBJ2-1; a weak D match, TRBD2 (5 bases). V was shortened by 10 bases and J by 8 bases, with 15 bases between the two germline ends. The germline V gene has CDR1 ENHRY and CDR2 SYGVKD. The CDR3 totals 12 residues.